This paragraph covers one TCR beta chain sequence. What it binds is unknown. The entry originates in a study of T cell responses to AZD1222 COVID-19 vaccine. General observations from the study: Seropositivity was recorded at baseline in only a handful of AZD1222 recipients. Females made up more of the donors, who were largely white British, and clonal diversity may have come out too low. Nearly half of the spike-specific TCRs reportedly recognize variant regions that carry no mutations.

With 3 bases removed from V and 4 bases from J, the gap between germline ends came to 9 bases. This CDR3 has 13 residues. Using immunoSEQ multiplex PCR, the repertoire was profiled, and TCRdb retains in-frame clones only, with some absent. The sample includes roughly 150,000 clones, approximately 90% of them seen just once. This clonotype was sampled from an adult who received the AZD1222 COVID-19 vaccine. Specimen: peripheral blood, collected 28 days after the second AZD1222 dose. The rearrangement uses TRBV12-3 or TRBV12-4 and TRBJ1-1; no definite D call. The CDR3: CASSFSGFTEAFF. The CDR3 DNA reads TGTGCCAGCAGTTTTAGCGGATTCACTGAAGCTTTCTTT.